One and the same sample provided the 10 T cell receptor beta chains below, sequenced in a study of T cell repertoires in cytomegalovirus infection. TCRdb used MiXCR to reprocess the reads, holding one entry per CDR3 protein. The profile shows 100,000 to 150,000 distinct CDR3 sequences, 7.5% to 9% of them singletons. The sample comprised PBMCs. The source of these receptors is a human donor in good health (CMV status not recorded). Some clones in this sample may be carry-over from other donors' samples.

This clonotype was recorded many times. The CDR3: CASSSGTGQAHYEQYF. DNA for the CDR3: TGTGCCAGCAGTTCGGGGACAGGCCAGGCCCACTACGAGCAGTACTTC. The chain uses TRBV28 and TRBJ2-7; 8 bases line up with TRBD1. Germline V CDR1 and CDR2: MDHEN, SYDVKM. This CDR3 has 16 residues. V dropped 4 bases and J dropped 3; count of bases not matched to a gene: 11.

This clonotype was recorded many times. J is TRBJ2-7 and V is TRBV7-8, with 7 bases that match TRBD2. With 5 bases clipped from V and 0 bases from J, the junction kept 10 bases outside the gene matches. The CDR3 contains 16 residues. In germline, CDR1 is SGHVS, CDR2 FQNEAQ. CDR3 region: CASSPRAGFSSYEQYF. The CDR3 DNA is TGTGCCAGCAGCCCCCGAGCGGGGTTTAGCTCCTACGAGCAGTACTTC.

This clonotype has a count of ten or more. The V and J genes are TRBV12-3 or TRBV12-4 and TRBJ2-1, with D possibly matching TRBD2 (7 bases). The CDR3 extends over 15 amino acids. Trimming stripped 6 bases from V and 7 bases from J, with 19 bases between. CDR3 in amino acids: CASRRLPGGQNEQFF. The DNA of the CDR3 is TGTGCCAGCAGGCGACTACCGGGGGGACAAAATGAGCAGTTCTTC.

This rearrangement joins TRBV20-1 to TRBJ2-3; 13 positions match TRBD2. The V gene's germline CDR1 is DFQATT and CDR2 SNEGSKA (reference sequence). Trimming removed 1 base from V and 5 bases from J; junction bases left unmatched: 6. The CDR3 covers 16 residues. CDR3 residues: CSARGPLAGGRDTQYF. Written as DNA, the CDR3 is TGCAGTGCTAGAGGTCCACTAGCGGGGGGGCGAGATACGCAGTATTTT.

This chain links TRBV7-2 with TRBJ1-5, with D possibly matching TRBD1 (5 bases). The length of the CDR3 is 14 residues. Germline V gene sequence: CDR1 SGHTA, CDR2 FQGNSA. Trimming left V 5 bases short and J 7 bases short, with 15 bases between. CDR3 amino acids: CASSKQVAGQPQHF. The CDR3, as DNA: TGTGCCAGCAGCAAACAGGTCGCAGGGCAGCCCCAGCATTTT.

This clonotype was seen repeatedly, ten times or more. The chain joins TRBV7-2 to TRBJ2-5; 16 bases map to TRBD2. Unmatched junction bases numbered 5, after V lost 5 bases and J lost 2 bases. Looked up from germline, CDR1 is SGHTA and CDR2 is FQGNSA. This CDR3 spans 17 amino acids. The chain's CDR3 is CASSPPGLAGGQETQYF. The CDR3 bases are TGTGCCAGCAGCCCCCCGGGACTAGCGGGGGGGCAAGAGACCCAGTACTTC. The full variable domain, its missing parts supplied by reference TRBV7-2 and TRBJ2-5, is GAGVSQSPSNKVTEKGKDVELRCDPISGHTALYWYRQSLGQGLEFLIYFQGNSAPDKSGLPSDRFSAERTGGSVSTLTIQRTQQEDSAVYLCASSPPGLAGGQETQYFGPGTRLLVL.

This CDR3 is CSIEGRAGTEQFF. In DNA form, the CDR3 reads TGCAGCATAGAAGGGCGAGCAGGGACTGAGCAGTTCTTC. The chain recombines TRBV29-1 with TRBJ2-1; D tentatively fits TRBD1 or TRBD2 (5 bases each). V lost 8 bases to trimming and J lost 9 bases, with 20 bases between them. Germline lookup yields CDR1 SQVTM and CDR2 ANQGSEA. The CDR3 spans 13 residues.

The J gene is TRBJ1-1, the V gene TRBV2; D perhaps matches TRBD1 (6 bases). Per the germline V gene, CDR1 is SNHLY and CDR2 is FYNNEI. The CDR3 runs 14 residues. V lost 4 bases to trimming and J lost 1 base, with 10 bases between them. The CDR3 loop reads CASSARGGNTEAFF. The CDR3 region has the DNA TGTGCCAGCAGTGCGAGAGGGGGGAACACTGAAGCTTTCTTT.

This clonotype was detected many times. The chain links TRBV28 to TRBJ1-1, with 7 bases fitting TRBD1. CDR3 length equals 13 residues. CDR1 is MDHEN, CDR2 SYDVKM, per germline. The V gene end was trimmed by 6 bases and the J gene end by 11 bases; junction bases not matched to a gene: 12. The DNA of the CDR3 is TGTGCCAGCAGCGAGCCCGGGACAGTGAAGGCTTTCTTT. This gives the protein CASSEPGTVKAFF.

This clonotype has more than one count but fewer than ten. This chain connects TRBV10-3 to TRBJ2-7; the D gene is possibly TRBD1 (6 bases). V lost 5 bases and J 5 bases, leaving 19 bases between the germline ends. The CDR3 covers 15 residues. Germline assignment: CDR1 ENHRY and CDR2 SYGVKD. This chain's CDR3 is CAISTGSSYSDEQYF. Written as DNA, the CDR3 is TGTGCCATCAGTACAGGGTCCTCATATTCGGACGAGCAGTACTTC.